The clone carrying this T cell receptor beta chain was seen a few times. Its antigen is as yet unknown. Expressed TCRB transcripts were sequenced, since all the RNA that had been isolated was reverse transcribed. Profiling relied on immunoSEQ multiplex PCR, and the TCRdb table lists in-frame clones only, not all of them. The sample lists 900,000 or so clones; roughly 15% were seen once. Sort purity for all populations was recorded as exceeding 98%. This sample is part of a study of beta chain features in type 1 diabetes. Notes on the study in general: cDNA sequencing could over-represent cells with high TCR expression. VDJ junctions in type 1 diabetes patients carried more deletions and fewer insertions. For patients and controls alike, PCR might favor shorter templates to the same degree.

V lost 6 bases to trimming and J lost 2 bases, with 17 bases between them. The CDR3 has 15 amino acids. From germline, CDR1 is MDHEN and CDR2 SYDVKM. The rearrangement joins TRBV28 to TRBJ2-7; D is possibly TRBD2 (6 bases). This receptor was obtained from a woman aged 18-29 years in good health. Sample: naive CD4+ T cells from blood. The CDR3 coding sequence is TGTGCCAGCAGCTTGGTGTCTGGACTACCCTACGAGCAGTACTTC. Translation gives CASSLVSGLPYEQYF.